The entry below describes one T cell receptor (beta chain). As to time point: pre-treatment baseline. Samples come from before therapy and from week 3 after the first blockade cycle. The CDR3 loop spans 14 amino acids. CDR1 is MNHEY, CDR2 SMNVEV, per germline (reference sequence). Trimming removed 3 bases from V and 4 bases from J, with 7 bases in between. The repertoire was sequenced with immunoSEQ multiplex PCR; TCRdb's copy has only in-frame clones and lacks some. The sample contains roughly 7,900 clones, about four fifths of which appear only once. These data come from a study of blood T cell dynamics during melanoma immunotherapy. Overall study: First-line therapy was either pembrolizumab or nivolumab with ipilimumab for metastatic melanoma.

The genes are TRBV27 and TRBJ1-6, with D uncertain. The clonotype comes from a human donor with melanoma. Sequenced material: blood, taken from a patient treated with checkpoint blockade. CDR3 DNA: TGTGCCAGCAGTTTTGGCCAGTATAATTCACCCCTCCACTTT. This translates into CASSFGQYNSPLHF.